Listed below are T cell receptor beta chains from one sample, sequenced in a study of cytomegalovirus exposure and HLA in healthy donors. Using immunoSEQ multiplex PCR, the repertoire was profiled, and TCRdb retains in-frame clones only, with some absent. The table has 150,000 to 180,000 clones, 70% to 85% seen once. Sequencing was carried out using PBMCs. The source of these receptors is a man aged 30 to 45 in good health and CMV-seronegative. CDR3s include the opening cysteine and the closing phenylalanine or tryptophan. Each record gives: D gene, clone size, V gene, J gene, CDR3 DNA, CDR3 protein. D genes are given only for firm matches. Not every row has a clone size; where given, it reads once, few, many or a size class.

d_call: .; clone_size: .; v_call: TRBV28; j_call: TRBJ1-4; cdr3_nt: TGTGCCAGCAGTATCGACCCGGGTAGCGTTGAAAAACTGTTTTTT; cdr3_aa: CASSIDPGSVEKLFF
d_call: .; clone_size: .; v_call: TRBV19; j_call: TRBJ2-1; cdr3_nt: TGTGCCAGTAGTATAGACAGATATTACAATGAGCAGTTCTTC; cdr3_aa: CASSIDRYYNEQFF
d_call: .; clone_size: .; v_call: TRBV30; j_call: TRBJ1-1; cdr3_nt: TGTGCCTGGAATGGCAGGGGGAACACTGAAGCTTTCTTT; cdr3_aa: CAWNGRGNTEAFF
d_call: .; clone_size: .; v_call: TRBV7-9; j_call: TRBJ1-3; cdr3_nt: TGTGCCAGCAGCTTAGCGATCAGGGTCTCTGGAAACACCATATATTTT; cdr3_aa: CASSLAIRVSGNTIYF
d_call: .; clone_size: .; v_call: TRBV5-1; j_call: TRBJ2-1; cdr3_nt: TGCGCCAGCAGCTTTGTAGCAGGGGTGGGCAATGAGCAGTTCTTC; cdr3_aa: CASSFVAGVGNEQFF
d_call: TRBD2; clone_size: .; v_call: TRBV19; j_call: TRBJ2-7; cdr3_nt: TGTGCCAGTAGCCCCGGGGGGTCTAGCGGGGTGTCCTACGAGCAGTACTTC; cdr3_aa: CASSPGGSSGVSYEQYF
d_call: TRBD1; clone_size: once; v_call: TRBV29-1; j_call: TRBJ1-2; cdr3_nt: TGCAGCGTACCGACAGGGAACTATGGCTACACCTTC; cdr3_aa: CSVPTGNYGYTF
d_call: .; clone_size: .; v_call: TRBV7-3; j_call: TRBJ1-5; cdr3_nt: TGTGCCAGCAGCTTAACATCGGACAGTTTCAATCAGCCCCAGCATTTT; cdr3_aa: CASSLTSDSFNQPQHF
d_call: .; clone_size: .; v_call: TRBV29-1; j_call: TRBJ1-1; cdr3_nt: TGCAGCGCCGGGAACACTGAAGCTTTCTTT; cdr3_aa: CSAGNTEAFF
d_call: .; clone_size: .; v_call: TRBV19; j_call: TRBJ2-7; cdr3_nt: TGTGCCAGTAGTATGCAGGGGAACTCCTACGAGCAGTACTTC; cdr3_aa: CASSMQGNSYEQYF
d_call: TRBD1; clone_size: .; v_call: TRBV7-9; j_call: TRBJ1-4; cdr3_nt: TGTTCCAGCAGCTCCACAGGGGGCGCTTCCAATGAAAAACTGTTTTTT; cdr3_aa: CSSSSTGGASNEKLFF
d_call: TRBD1; clone_size: .; v_call: TRBV20-1; j_call: TRBJ1-3; cdr3_nt: TGCAGTGCTCAATTTGACCGGACAGGGTATTTT; cdr3_aa: CSAQFDRTGYF
d_call: .; clone_size: .; v_call: TRBV28; j_call: TRBJ1-2; cdr3_nt: TGTGCCACACGTCAGGGATACAGGCCTAACTATGGCTACACCTTC; cdr3_aa: CATRQGYRPNYGYTF
d_call: TRBD2; clone_size: once; v_call: TRBV27; j_call: TRBJ2-7; cdr3_nt: TGTGCCAGCAGTTTCGGGGGGACCAACGAGCAGTACTTC; cdr3_aa: CASSFGGTNEQYF
d_call: TRBD1; clone_size: .; v_call: TRBV28; j_call: TRBJ1-4; cdr3_nt: TGTGCCAGCAGGACTGGGACAGCAATTAATGAAAAACTGTTTTTT; cdr3_aa: CASRTGTAINEKLFF
d_call: TRBD2; clone_size: .; v_call: TRBV27; j_call: TRBJ2-3; cdr3_nt: TGTGCCAGCAGCCCGGGGCTAGCGGGGACAGATACGCAGTATTTT; cdr3_aa: CASSPGLAGTDTQYF
d_call: .; clone_size: .; v_call: TRBV2; j_call: TRBJ1-2; cdr3_nt: TGTGCCAGCATCCAGGCCCCCATTGGGAGCTATGGCTACACCTTC; cdr3_aa: CASIQAPIGSYGYTF
d_call: .; clone_size: .; v_call: TRBV9; j_call: TRBJ2-3; cdr3_nt: TGTGCCAGCAGCGTAGGTGAACTAGAACGCACAGATACGCAGTATTTT; cdr3_aa: CASSVGELERTDTQYF
d_call: TRBD1; clone_size: .; v_call: TRBV2; j_call: TRBJ2-2; cdr3_nt: TGTGCCAGCAGGATACAGGGGGGAATCGACACCGGGGAGCTGTTTTTT; cdr3_aa: CASRIQGGIDTGELFF
d_call: .; clone_size: .; v_call: TRBV10-3; j_call: TRBJ1-1; cdr3_nt: TGTGCCATCGCCGCTAATTCTGAAGCTTTCTTT; cdr3_aa: CAIAANSEAFF
d_call: .; clone_size: .; v_call: TRBV19; j_call: TRBJ1-2; cdr3_nt: TGTGCCAGTAGTATAGGGTTCATGGACAGCCGACTCTATGGCTACACCTTC; cdr3_aa: CASSIGFMDSRLYGYTF
d_call: TRBD1; clone_size: .; v_call: TRBV7-9; j_call: TRBJ2-5; cdr3_nt: TGTGCCAGCAGCTTAGGGGACAGGGGGCTTCGGGAGACCCAGTACTTC; cdr3_aa: CASSLGDRGLRETQYF
d_call: TRBD2; clone_size: .; v_call: TRBV5-1; j_call: TRBJ2-3; cdr3_nt: TGCGCCAGCAGCCCGACTAGCGGGGGCGGAATAGATACGCAGTATTTT; cdr3_aa: CASSPTSGGGIDTQYF
d_call: .; clone_size: .; v_call: TRBV4-1; j_call: TRBJ1-2; cdr3_nt: TGCGCCAGCAGCCAAGAGGGGGGGTTCGGCTACACCTTC; cdr3_aa: CASSQEGGFGYTF
d_call: TRBD1; clone_size: .; v_call: TRBV19; j_call: TRBJ2-2; cdr3_nt: TGTGCCAGTAGCGGACAGGGTCGGATCGGGGAGCTGTTTTTT; cdr3_aa: CASSGQGRIGELFF
d_call: .; clone_size: .; v_call: TRBV6-5; j_call: TRBJ2-7; cdr3_nt: TGTGCCAGCAGTTATACCTTCAGGGAGCAGTACTTC; cdr3_aa: CASSYTFREQYF
d_call: TRBD1; clone_size: .; v_call: TRBV5-1; j_call: TRBJ1-2; cdr3_nt: TGCGCCAGCAGCTTGGAGTCCGGGACAGAAAATGGCTACACCTTC; cdr3_aa: CASSLESGTENGYTF
d_call: TRBD1; clone_size: .; v_call: TRBV5-4; j_call: TRBJ1-1; cdr3_nt: TGTGCCAGCAGCTACAGGGGCGGGGACACTGAAGCTTTCTTT; cdr3_aa: CASSYRGGDTEAFF